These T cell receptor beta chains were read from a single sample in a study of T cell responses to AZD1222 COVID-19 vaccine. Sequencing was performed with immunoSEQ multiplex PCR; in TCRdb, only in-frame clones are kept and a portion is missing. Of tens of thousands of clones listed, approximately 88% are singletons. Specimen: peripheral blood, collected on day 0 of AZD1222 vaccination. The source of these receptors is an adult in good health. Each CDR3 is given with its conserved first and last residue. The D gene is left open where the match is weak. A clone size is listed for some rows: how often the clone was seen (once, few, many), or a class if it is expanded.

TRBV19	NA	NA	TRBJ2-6	TGTGCCAGTAGTATCCTAGGGAGTGGGGCCAACGTCCTGACTTTC	CASSILGSGANVLTF
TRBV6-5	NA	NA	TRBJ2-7	TGTGCCAGCACCCACAATGGGGGGTACGAGCAGTACTTC	CASTHNGGYEQYF
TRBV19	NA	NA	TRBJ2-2	TGTGCCAGTAGTATTCAGGGAAGGGCCGGGGAGCTGTTTTTT	CASSIQGRAGELFF
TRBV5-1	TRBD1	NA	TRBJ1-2	TGCGCCAGCAGCTTCGGGACAGGTCCTAACTATGGCTACACCTTC	CASSFGTGPNYGYTF
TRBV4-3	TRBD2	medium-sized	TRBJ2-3	TGCGCCAGCAGCCACCTCTTGAAAACTAGCGGGAGGATCACAGATACGCAGTATTTT	CASSHLLKTSGRITDTQYF
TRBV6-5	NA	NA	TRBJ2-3	TGTGCCAGCAGCAATGGATTCACAGATACGCAGTATTTT	CASSNGFTDTQYF
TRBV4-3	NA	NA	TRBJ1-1	TGCGCCAGCAGCCAACTGTCAGGGGCGGGTACTGAAGCTTTCTTT	CASSQLSGAGTEAFF
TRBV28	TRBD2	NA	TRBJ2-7	TGTGCCAGCAGCCGGATTTCCCTCGCTAGCGGGAGCTCCTACGAGCAGTACTTC	CASSRISLASGSSYEQYF
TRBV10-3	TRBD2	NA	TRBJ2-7	TGTGCCATCGCCTTCGGGCGGGGGACCTACGAGCAGTACTTC	CAIAFGRGTYEQYF
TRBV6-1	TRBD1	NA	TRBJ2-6	TGTGCCAGCAGTGTCGAACGGACAGGTTCCTACTCTGGGGCCAACGTCCTGACTTTC	CASSVERTGSYSGANVLTF
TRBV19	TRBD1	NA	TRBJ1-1	TGTGCCAGTAAGGTCAGGGGGGGCACTGAAGCTTTCTTT	CASKVRGGTEAFF
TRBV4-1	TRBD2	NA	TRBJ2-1	TGCGCCAGCAGCCAAGGACTAGCGGTTTACTCCTACAATGAGCAGTTCTTC	CASSQGLAVYSYNEQFF
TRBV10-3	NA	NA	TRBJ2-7	TGTGCCATCAGTGAGCGGGGCTCAGCCTACGAGCAGTACTTC	CAISERGSAYEQYF
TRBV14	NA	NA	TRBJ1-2	TGTGCCAGCAGCCCACAGGGAAGAAGAGGCTATGGCTACACCTTC	CASSPQGRRGYGYTF
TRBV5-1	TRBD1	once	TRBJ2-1	TGCGCCAGCAGTGACAGGGGACTGGACAATGAGCAGTTCTTC	CASSDRGLDNEQFF
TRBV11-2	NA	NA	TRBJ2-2	TGTGCCAGCAATCACGGGACCGACCGCGGGGAGCTGTTTTTT	CASNHGTDRGELFF
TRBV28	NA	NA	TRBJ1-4	TGTGCCAGCACGTCGGGTGATGAAAAACTGTTTTTT	CASTSGDEKLFF
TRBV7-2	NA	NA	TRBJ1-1	TGTGCCAGCAGCTTAGCGCTACGGAACACTGAAGCTTTCTTT	CASSLALRNTEAFF
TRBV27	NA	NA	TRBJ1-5	TGTGCCAGCAGCCTCCTTTTTGAGGGGCTCGACAATCAGCCCCAGCATTTT	CASSLLFEGLDNQPQHF
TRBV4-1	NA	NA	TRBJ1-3	TGCGCCAGCAGCCTTAGAAACGTGGTGTCTGGAAACACCATATATTTT	CASSLRNVVSGNTIYF
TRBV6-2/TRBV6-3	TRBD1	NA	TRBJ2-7	TGTGCCAGCAGTTACGGCAGGGGGAACACCTACGAGCAGTACTTC	CASSYGRGNTYEQYF
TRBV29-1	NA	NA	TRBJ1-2	TGCAGCGTTGAAGAACCAGGGAGCGGCTACACCTTC	CSVEEPGSGYTF
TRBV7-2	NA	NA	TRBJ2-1	TGTGCCAGCAGGGCCAGCTCCTACAATGAGCAGTTCTTC	CASRASSYNEQFF
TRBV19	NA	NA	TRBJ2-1	TGTGCCAGTAGTAGGGGGGAGCAGTTCTTC	CASSRGEQFF
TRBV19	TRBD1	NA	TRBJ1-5	TGTGCCAGTAGTCCCAGGGGACAGGGGGTAAGCAATCAGCCCCAGCATTTT	CASSPRGQGVSNQPQHF
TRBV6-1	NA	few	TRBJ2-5	TGTGCCAGCAGTGAAGCGCGGGGCCAGGGGCGCGAGACCCAGTACTTC	CASSEARGQGRETQYF
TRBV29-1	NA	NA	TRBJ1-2	TGCAGCGTCCACGACTTTGTTAGGGGCACCTTC	CSVHDFVRGTF
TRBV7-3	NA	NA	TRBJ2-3	TGTGCCAGCAGCCCGGTCGGACGTGAGGATACGCAGTATTTT	CASSPVGREDTQYF
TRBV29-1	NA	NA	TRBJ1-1	TGCAGCGTTGCCGGGACTTCTTACACTGAAGCTTTCTTT	CSVAGTSYTEAFF
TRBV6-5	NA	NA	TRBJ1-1	TGTGCCAGCAGTCAGGGGCAGATGAACACTGAAGCTTTCTTT	CASSQGQMNTEAFF
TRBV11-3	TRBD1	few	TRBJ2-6	TGTGCCAGCAGCTCACGGGACAGATTAAGTTCTGGGGCCAACGTCCTGACTTTC	CASSSRDRLSSGANVLTF
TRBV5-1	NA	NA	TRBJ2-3	TGCGCCAGCAGCAATGGAAGAACTAGCACAGATACGCAGTATTTT	CASSNGRTSTDTQYF
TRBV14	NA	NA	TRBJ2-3	TGTGCCAGCAGCCAAGAGTCCTGGGGAGCTGGGACAGATACGCAGTATTTT	CASSQESWGAGTDTQYF
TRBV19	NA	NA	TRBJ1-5	TGTGCCAGTAGTATTGGGACGGCCCAACCCCAGCATTTT	CASSIGTAQPQHF
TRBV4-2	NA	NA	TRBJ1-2	TGTGCCAGCAGCCAAGACAGGGGTGGCTACACCTTC	CASSQDRGGYTF
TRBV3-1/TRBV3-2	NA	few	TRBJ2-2	TGTGCCAGCAGCCAAGAGGGCAGGGAAACCGGGGAGCTGTTTTTT	CASSQEGRETGELFF
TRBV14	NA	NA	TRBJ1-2	TGTGCCAGCAGCCAAGCACGCCAGGGTGGCTACACCTTC	CASSQARQGGYTF
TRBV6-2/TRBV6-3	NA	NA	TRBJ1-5	TGTGCCAGCAGTCCGTCCTCAGGGAGAAGTCAGCCCCAGCATTTT	CASSPSSGRSQPQHF
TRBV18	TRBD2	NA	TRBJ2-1	TGTGCCAGCTCACCCTGGACTAGCGGGAGTACTGAGCAGTTCTTC	CASSPWTSGSTEQFF
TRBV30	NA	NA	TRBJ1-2	TGTGCCTGGTCCACCTGGCCATCGGGCAGGGTAATCAGCTTCCGGTATGATGGCTACACCTTC	CAWSTWPSGRVISFRYDGYTF
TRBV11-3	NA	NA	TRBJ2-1	TGTGCCAGCAGCCCAGAAGGTCCAGGTTCAGGTGAGCAGTTCTTC	CASSPEGPGSGEQFF
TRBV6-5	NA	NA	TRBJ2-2	TGTGCCAGCAGTTATGAGTCCACCGGGGAGCTGTTTTTT	CASSYESTGELFF
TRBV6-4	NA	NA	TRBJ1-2	TGTGCCAGCAGTGACTCGTCGGGGGGCAAATATGGCTACACCTTC	CASSDSSGGKYGYTF
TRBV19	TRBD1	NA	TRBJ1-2	TGTGCCAGTAGCCTGAGACAGGGACCTAACTATGGCTACACCTTC	CASSLRQGPNYGYTF
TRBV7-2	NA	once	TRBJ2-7	TGTGCCAGCAGCTTAGCCGTTGCGGGACCTTCCTACGAGCAGTACTTC	CASSLAVAGPSYEQYF
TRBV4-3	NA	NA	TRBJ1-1	TGCGCCAGCAGCCAAGATGCAGGGATGAACACTGAAGCTTTCTTT	CASSQDAGMNTEAFF
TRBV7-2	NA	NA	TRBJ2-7	TGTGCCAGCAGCTTAGGCGGGGAACGGAGGGCCTACGAGCAGTACTTC	CASSLGGERRAYEQYF